A single sample is the source of the 29 T cell receptor beta chains below, sequenced in a study of T cells in localized non-small cell lung cancer. Only in-frame clones appear in the TCRdb table, and some are missing; sequencing was by immunoSEQ multiplex PCR. The sample has around 70,000 clones; around 85% are singletons. Sequencing was performed on peripheral blood, taken before any cancer treatment. These receptors all come from a female donor of 60 years or more with stage I lung adenocarcinoma.

V is TRBV28 and J is TRBJ1-1, with D maybe TRBD1 (5 bases). Germline V lookup: CDR1 MDHEN, CDR2 SYDVKM. The CDR3 spans 15 residues. V was clipped by 2 bases and J by 1 base, with 11 bases between them. The CDR3 DNA sequence: TGTGCCAGCAGTTTAACTTCCGGGGGGAACACTGAAGCTTTCTTT. Protein product: CASSLTSGGNTEAFF.

The J gene is TRBJ2-5, the V gene TRBV5-8; 7 nucleotides agree with TRBD1. Germline CDR1 SGHTS, CDR2 YDEGEE. The CDR3 contains 15 residues. Trimming at V came to 0 bases and at J to 1 base, leaving 3 bases not matched to a gene. The CDR3 DNA follows: TGTGCCAGCAGCTTGGTGGGACAGTTCCAAGAGACCCAGTACTTC. This codes for CASSLVGQFQETQYF.

Only a few counts were recorded for this clone. This chain joins TRBV7-6 and TRBJ2-2, with D tentatively TRBD1 (6 bases). The length of the CDR3 is 16 residues. V dropped 5 bases and J dropped 0 bases, with 13 bases sitting between them. CDR1 and CDR2 (germline): SGHVS, FNYEAQ. CDR3 in DNA: TGTGCCAGCAGCCGACACGGACAGCCGAACACCGGGGAGCTGTTTTTT. It translates to CASSRHGQPNTGELFF.

V gene TRBV7-2 combines with J gene TRBJ2-1, with D uncertain. The V and J ends lost 3 bases and 9 bases respectively, with 9 bases between them. Germline assignment: CDR1 SGHTA and CDR2 FQGNSA. The CDR3 sequence is 12 residues long. The CDR3 protein is CASSFFAGEQFF. The CDR3 DNA reads as TGTGCCAGCAGCTTCTTTGCTGGTGAGCAGTTCTTC.

V and J are TRBV12-2 and TRBJ2-1. TRBV12-2 is designated a pseudogene. CDR3 length equals 21 residues. The CDR3 is CASRLAEPGPRRKESYNEQFF. The CDR3, as DNA: TGTGCAAGTCGCTTAGCTGAACCGGGACCCCGAAGGAAAGAGTCCTACAATGAGCAGTTCTTC.

This clone was seen a handful of times. This sequence joins TRBV9 and TRBJ1-6; D possibly corresponds to TRBD1 (6 bases). Germline V lookup: CDR1 SGDLS, CDR2 YYNGEE. Trimming stripped 4 bases from V and 8 bases from J, with 16 bases between. The length of the CDR3 is 15 residues. CDR3 amino acids: CASSTRGGGDSPLHF. In DNA form, the CDR3 reads TGTGCCAGCAGCACCCGGGGAGGGGGTGATTCACCCCTCCACTTT.

This clone was picked up a small number of times. The chain is built from TRBV27 and TRBJ1-1; D not resolved. The CDR3 runs 12 residues. Germline assignment: CDR1 MNHEY and CDR2 SMNVEV (reference sequence). Deletions cut 5 bases from V and 5 bases from J, with 9 bases between. CDR3 coding DNA: TGTGCCAGCAGTCCGGCGGGGACTGAAGCTTTCTTT. It specifies CASSPAGTEAFF.

Comment on this clone: Other DNA sequences in this sample translate to the same CDR3. The V and J genes are TRBV6-5 and TRBJ1-5; no firm D call. From germline, CDR1 is MNHEY and CDR2 SVGAGI. V was pared by 6 bases and J by 3 bases, with 6 bases between. The CDR3 consists of 12 residues. DNA for the CDR3: TGTGCCAGCAGCCGGGACAATCAGCCCCAGCATTTT. Translating gives CASSRDNQPQHF.

The CDR3 DNA reads TGCGCCAGCAGTGGACCGACCCCGAGGGGACCATCCTACAATGAGCAGTTCTTC. Protein product: CASSGPTPRGPSYNEQFF. This chain connects TRBV10-1 to TRBJ2-1, with D perhaps being TRBD1 or TRBD2 (5 bases each). The CDR3 consists of 18 residues. Germline CDR1 and CDR2: WNHNN and SYGVQD (reference sequence). V gave up 4 bases and J gave up 1 base, with 20 bases separating them.

CDR3 nucleotide sequence: TGTGCCAGCAGAGAATGGGGACAGGGTGTAGCTGAAAAACTGTTTTTT. Protein product: CASREWGQGVAEKLFF. This chain connects TRBV28 to TRBJ1-4, with 9 bases fitting TRBD1. V lost 6 bases, J lost 7 bases, and 12 bases stayed unmatched. From germline, CDR1 is MDHEN and CDR2 SYDVKM. CDR3 size: 16 residues.

This clone has a single count. The chain carries TRBV28 and TRBJ1-2, with D hard to call. The V gene lost 3 bases and the J gene lost 8 bases, with 13 bases spanning the gap. This CDR3 is built from 13 residues. Per germline, CDR1 MDHEN and CDR2 SYDVKM. CDR3 sequence reads: CASSLNHPLGYTF. CDR3 nucleotides: TGTGCCAGCAGTTTGAATCACCCCTTAGGCTACACCTTC.

This chain uses TRBV7-2 with TRBJ2-1, with 12 nucleotides matching TRBD2. Germline lookup yields CDR1 SGHTA and CDR2 FQGNSA. Unmatched junction bases numbered 9, after V lost 5 bases and J lost 4 bases. CDR3 length equals 17 residues. In DNA form, the CDR3 reads TGTGCCAGCAGCATCTGGACTAGCGGGGCGATATACAATGAGCAGTTCTTC. It encodes CASSIWTSGAIYNEQFF.

The V call is TRBV6-5, the J call TRBJ2-1; maybe TRBD2 (5 bases). Trimming shortened V by 7 bases and J by 4 bases, and 11 bases separated the two germline ends. In germline, CDR1 is MNHEY, CDR2 SVGAGI. The CDR3 runs to 13 residues. The chain's CDR3 is CASTRTGYNEQFF. CDR3 nucleotides: TGTGCCAGCACCAGGACTGGTTACAATGAGCAGTTCTTC.

The chain carries TRBV7-3 and TRBJ2-1, with a weak D call TRBD1 (5 bases). Per germline, CDR1 SGHTA and CDR2 FQGTGA. This CDR3 contains 10 residues. V was cut by 9 bases and J by 9 bases, with 9 bases left in between. CDR3 nucleotides: TGTGCCAGACAGGTAGGTGAGCAGTTCTTC. It yields the protein CARQVGEQFF.

The V and J genes are TRBV5-4 and TRBJ2-5; 9 bases line up with TRBD2. The CDR3 contains 17 residues. The germline V gene has CDR1 SGHNT and CDR2 YYREEE (reference sequence). The V segment lost 0 bases and the J segment 5 bases; nucleotides outside the gene matches: 11. CDR3 nucleotides: TGTGCCAGCAGCTTGGTGGCTAGCGGGGACGGGGGGGAGACCCAGTACTTC. It translates to CASSLVASGDGGETQYF. The full variable domain, in which reference TRBV5-4 and TRBJ2-5 provide the parts outside the CDR3, is ETGVTQSPTHLIKTRGQQVTLRCSSQSGHNTVSWYQQALGQGPQFIFQYYREEENGRGNFPPRFSGLQFPNYSSELNVNALELDDSALYLCASSLVASGDGGETQYFGPGTRLLVL.

The chain employs TRBV7-2 and TRBJ1-6; D is perhaps TRBD1 (5 bases). V shed 3 bases and J shed 10 bases, with 13 bases lying between them. This CDR3 contains 14 residues. Looked up from germline, CDR1 is SGHTA and CDR2 is FQGNSA. CDR3 coding DNA: TGTGCCAGCAGCTTCTACGGCCGGGGGTCACCCCTCCACTTT. It encodes CASSFYGRGSPLHF.

This chain uses TRBV6-1 with TRBJ2-3; D uncertain. The CDR3 consists of 13 residues. From germline, CDR1 is MNHNS and CDR2 SASEGT. V was clipped by 7 bases and J by 2 bases, with 10 bases between them. CDR3 residues: CASTARTTDTQYF. The CDR3 region has the DNA TGTGCCAGCACTGCCAGGACCACAGATACGCAGTATTTT.

CDR3 region: CASSVTSGRVYEQFF. CDR3 bases: TGTGCCAGCAGCGTAACTAGCGGGAGGGTGTACGAGCAGTTCTTC. The rearrangement uses TRBV11-2 and TRBJ2-1, with 13 nucleotides matching TRBD2. The germline V gene encodes CDR1 SGHAT and CDR2 FQNNGV. This CDR3 is built from 15 residues. V trimming: 5 bases; J trimming: 10 bases; junction bases outside the gene matches: 8.

This chain connects TRBV11-2 to TRBJ1-1, with 8 bases that match TRBD1. V was clipped by 3 bases and J by 5 bases; unmatched bases: 8. Germline-derived CDR1 and CDR2 are SGHAT and FQNNGV. There are 15 residues in the CDR3. The CDR3: CASSLDREGFTEAFF. The CDR3 coding sequence is TGTGCCAGCAGCTTGGACAGGGAAGGGTTTACTGAAGCTTTCTTT. The full variable domain, in which reference TRBV11-2 and TRBJ1-1 provide the parts outside the CDR3, is EAGVAQSPRYKIIEKRQSVAFWCNPISGHATLYWYQQILGQGPKLLIQFQNNGVVDDSQLPKDRFSAERLKGVDSTLKIQPAKLEDSAVYLCASSLDREGFTEAFFGQGTRLTVV.

The chain carries TRBV18 and TRBJ2-7; possibly TRBD1 for D (6 bases). V was trimmed by 0 bases and J by 1 base, leaving 7 bases between them. Per the germline V gene, CDR1 is KGHSH and CDR2 is LQKENI. The length of the CDR3 is 14 residues. The CDR3 DNA follows: TGTGCCAGCTCACCACCGGACAGATCCTACGAGCAGTACTTC. It translates to CASSPPDRSYEQYF. Combining the CDR3 with reference TRBV18 and TRBJ2-7 gives the whole variable domain NAGVMQNPRHLVRRRGQEARLRCSPMKGHSHVYWYRQLPEEGLKFMVYLQKENIIDESGMPKERFSAEFPKEGPSILRIQQVVRGDSAAYFCASSPPDRSYEQYFGPGTRLTVT.

The chain has TRBV4-3 and TRBJ2-2; no definite D call. This CDR3 contains 15 residues. V was pared by 1 base and J by 8 bases, with 14 bases between. Germline assignment: CDR1 LGHNA and CDR2 YSLEER. The CDR3 protein is CASSQGGAGTGELFF. Here the CDR3 DNA reads TGCGCCAGCAGCCAAGGTGGTGCCGGTACGGGGGAGCTGTTTTTT.

This clone has only one observation. This rearrangement joins TRBV29-1 to TRBJ2-6, with D unresolved. Trimming cost V 4 bases and J 4 bases, with 8 bases left between them. The germline V gene encodes CDR1 SQVTM and CDR2 ANQGSEA. The length of the CDR3 is 13 residues. In DNA form, the CDR3 reads TGCAGCGTTGCGGGCATCGGGGCCAACGTCCTGACTTTC. Amino acids: CSVAGIGANVLTF. Full variable domain (missing parts from reference TRBV29-1 and TRBJ2-6): SAVISQKPSRDICQRGTSLTIQCQVDSQVTMMFWYRQQPGQSLTLIATANQGSEATYESGFVIDKFPISRPNLTFSTLTVSNMSPEDSSIYLCSVAGIGANVLTFGAGSRLTVL.

The chain carries TRBV5-1 and TRBJ2-3; 12 bases are shared with TRBD2. The CDR3 length is 17 residues. Germline V CDR1 and CDR2: SGHRS, YFSETQ. The junction had 2 bases not matched to a gene; V was cut back by 0 bases and J by 0 bases. For the CDR3, the DNA is TGCGCCAGCAGCTTGGGCGGGACTAGCGGGAGCACAGATACGCAGTATTTT. Translation: CASSLGGTSGSTDTQYF.

The chain recombines TRBV5-5 with TRBJ2-3; D is undetermined. V shed 0 bases and J shed 2 bases, with 7 bases lying between them. The CDR3 length is 14 residues. CDR1 SGHKS and CDR2 YYEKEE come from the germline V gene (reference sequence). The CDR3 sequence: CASSLGGSTDTQYF. CDR3 in DNA: TGTGCCAGCAGCTTGGGGGGATCCACAGATACGCAGTATTTT.

The chain employs TRBV4-2 and TRBJ1-2, with unresolved D. Germline V gene sequence: CDR1 LGHNA, CDR2 YNFKEQ. The CDR3 has 14 amino acids. The germline V and J ends were trimmed by 3 bases and 0 bases, with 8 bases remaining between them. The CDR3 DNA follows: TGTGCCAGCAGCCACCCCCCATCTAACTATGGCTACACCTTC. Encoded protein: CASSHPPSNYGYTF.

The chain is built from TRBV10-3 and TRBJ2-3; TRBD2 might be the D (7 bases). CDR3 length: 13 residues. V was trimmed by 8 bases and J by 1 base, leaving 10 bases between them. Germline V gene data show CDR1 as ENHRY and CDR2 as SYGVKD. This CDR3 is CAIGEGGTDTQYF. Written as DNA, the CDR3 is TGTGCCATCGGGGAGGGGGGCACAGATACGCAGTATTTT.

The chain recombines TRBV15 with TRBJ2-2; D is unclear. The V and J ends lost 2 bases and 4 bases respectively, with 17 bases between them. CDR1 is LNHNV and CDR2 is YYDKDF in the germline V gene (reference sequence). CDR3 length equals 17 residues. For the CDR3, the DNA is TGTGCCACCAGCAGACCCTCGACGAAACGAGGCACCGGGGAGCTGTTTTTT. The encoded protein is CATSRPSTKRGTGELFF.

This clone has just a few counts. In nucleotides, the CDR3 is TGCGCCAGCAGCCAAGATACGAGCAGGGGGCGGTACGAGCAGTACTTC. Amino acids: CASSQDTSRGRYEQYF. The J gene is TRBJ2-7, the V gene TRBV4-3, with 8 nucleotides matching TRBD1. Germline loops: CDR1 LGHNA, CDR2 YSLEER. J was trimmed by 4 bases and V by 0 bases; bases with no gene match: 8. The CDR3 loop spans 16 amino acids.

This clone was observed once. V is TRBV6-5 and J is TRBJ2-3, with a tentative D call TRBD2 (6 bases). The germline V gene has CDR1 MNHEY and CDR2 SVGAGI. The CDR3 sequence is 15 residues long. The V end lost 2 bases, the J end lost 0 bases, and 9 bases lay between the germline ends. CDR3 in amino acids: CASSYEGLSTDTQYF. The DNA of the CDR3 is TGTGCCAGCAGTTACGAGGGACTGAGCACAGATACGCAGTATTTT.